Presented here are 28 T cell receptor beta chains from one specimen sequenced in a study of T-cell reconstitution after alpha-beta-depleted transplantation in children. Molecular barcoding with unique molecular identifiers was used for the TCRbeta library. TCRdb itself ran the PCR reads through MiXCR, one entry per CDR3 protein. The sample consists of a few hundred thousand distinct CDR3 sequences, roughly 15% of them appearing once. The starting material was PBMCs, mostly from graft donor cells, obtained 360 days after TCRalphabeta/CD19-depleted stem cell transplant. The receptors come from a boy younger than two who had a stem cell transplant for Wiskott-Aldrich syndrome, so the T cells may come from the graft donor.

This chain connects TRBV11-1 to TRBJ2-2, with 13 bases aligning to TRBD2. This CDR3 region has 18 residues. Germline V gene data show CDR1 as SGHAT and CDR2 as FQDESV (reference sequence). J gave up 0 bases and V 4 bases, and 5 bases lay outside the gene matches. The CDR3 spells CASSSGLAGTSNTGELFF. CDR3 sequence (DNA): TGTGCCAGCAGCTCGGGACTAGCGGGGACATCGAACACCGGGGAGCTGTTTTTT.

The genes are TRBV10-3 and TRBJ2-7; D possibly corresponds to TRBD2 (5 bases). Looked up from germline, CDR1 is ENHRY and CDR2 is SYGVKD. Between the trimmed V and J ends, which lost 3 bases and 0 bases, there was a span of 6 bases. This CDR3 has 13 amino acids. The CDR3 nucleotides read TGTGCCATCAGTGACCGGGGCTCCTACGAGCAGTACTTC. Amino acid sequence: CAISDRGSYEQYF.

The genes are TRBV12-3 or TRBV12-4 and TRBJ2-7; 12 nucleotides match TRBD2. The CDR3 loop spans 15 amino acids. The junction had 5 bases not matched to a gene; V was cut back by 5 bases and J by 3 bases. The CDR3 spells CASSKTSGGLYEQYF. For the CDR3, the DNA is TGTGCCAGCAGTAAAACTAGCGGGGGGCTCTACGAGCAGTACTTC.

The chain recombines TRBV19 with TRBJ2-5, with 11 bases identical to TRBD2. In germline, CDR1 is LNHDA, CDR2 SQIVND (reference sequence). V gave up 3 bases and J gave up 3 bases; unmatched junction bases: 6. This CDR3 spans 16 amino acids. The CDR3 sequence: CASSISSLAGEETQYF. Here the CDR3 DNA reads TGTGCCAGTAGTATCTCCTCACTAGCGGGGGAAGAGACCCAGTACTTC.

The gene calls are TRBV4-3 and TRBJ2-1, with 9 bases fitting TRBD2. CDR1 is LGHNA, CDR2 YSLEER, per germline. This CDR3 comprises 17 residues. Losses at the gene ends were 2 bases for V and 7 bases for J; bases not matched to a gene: 12. Here the CDR3 DNA reads TGCGCCAGCAGCCAACGTAGCGGGAGTGGCCTACGGAATGAGCAGTTCTTC. Translating it yields CASSQRSGSGLRNEQFF.

This clonotype was picked up a small number of times. This chain uses TRBV11-2 with TRBJ2-5; possibly TRBD2 for D (5 bases). Germline V gives CDR1 SGHAT, CDR2 FQNNGV. This CDR3 comprises 17 residues. Trimming removed 0 bases from V and 1 base from J, with 15 bases in between. CDR3 DNA sequence: TGTGCCAGCAGCTTAGAGGAGGTTCCCGCGGTCCAAGAGACCCAGTACTTC. It codes for CASSLEEVPAVQETQYF.

This clonotype was detected a few times. The rearrangement uses TRBV6-5 and TRBJ2-5; 12 bases match TRBD2. V trimming: 4 bases; J trimming: 2 bases; junction bases outside the gene matches: 5. Germline assignment: CDR1 MNHEY and CDR2 SVGAGI. This CDR3 has 16 residues. CDR3 in amino acids: CASSFRTSGAQETQYF. CDR3 in DNA: TGTGCCAGCAGTTTTCGGACTAGCGGGGCGCAAGAGACCCAGTACTTC.

V gene TRBV6-5 combines with J gene TRBJ2-2; TRBD2 matches at 7 bases. The germline CDR1 and CDR2 sequences are MNHEY and SVGAGI. Trimming cost V 1 base and J 4 bases; bases outside gene matches: 9. The CDR3 runs 17 residues. Here the CDR3 reads CASSYFPGGSITGELFF. The CDR3 DNA follows: TGTGCCAGCAGTTACTTTCCGGGCGGGAGCATCACCGGGGAGCTGTTTTTT.

In its sample, this clonotype was seen many times. CDR3 sequence: CASSLRTGGYEQYF. CDR3 DNA: TGTGCCAGCAGTTTAAGGACAGGGGGCTACGAGCAGTACTTC. J is TRBJ2-7 and V is TRBV12-3 or TRBV12-4; 10 nucleotides line up with TRBD1. V lost 2 bases and J lost 3; bases outside the gene matches: 1. The length of the CDR3 is 14 residues.

This clonotype was counted between two and nine times. The chain combines TRBV25-1 with TRBJ1-1; unclear D gene. Trimming removed 6 bases from V and 7 bases from J, with 9 bases in between. CDR3 length: 11 residues. The germline gives CDR1 MGHDK, CDR2 SYGVNS. The CDR3 nucleotides read TGTGCCAGCAGCCGATTGAGTGAAGCTTTCTTT. Translation gives CASSRLSEAFF.

This clonotype was counted between two and nine times. The V gene is TRBV29-1, the J gene TRBJ1-4; D not certain. With 0 bases removed from V and 7 bases from J, the gap between germline ends came to 6 bases. Germline CDR1 is SQVTM and CDR2 is ANQGSEA. This CDR3 spans 12 amino acids. In DNA, the CDR3 is TGCAGCGTTGAAGATGGTGCTGAAAAACTGTTTTTT. Its translation: CSVEDGAEKLFF.

The CDR3 here is CATSANGLAGGEQFF. The CDR3 bases are TGCGCCACCTCAGCCAACGGACTAGCGGGAGGTGAGCAGTTCTTC. The gene calls are TRBV4-3 and TRBJ2-1, with 14 bases identical to TRBD2. Germline CDR1 reads LGHNA; CDR2 reads YSLEER. J gave up 9 bases and V 10 bases, and 11 bases lay outside the gene matches. This CDR3 has 15 residues.

In its sample, this clonotype was seen a few times. The chain uses TRBV5-1 and TRBJ2-1, with 13 bases identical to TRBD2. Germline V lookup: CDR1 SGHRS, CDR2 YFSETQ. The CDR3 sequence is 15 residues long. The ends lost 4 bases at V and 10 bases at J; junction bases unmatched: 8. This chain's CDR3 is CASSTGLAGVGEQFF. CDR3 in DNA: TGCGCCAGCAGCACCGGACTAGCGGGGGTGGGGGAGCAGTTCTTC.

The chain uses TRBV6-5 and TRBJ1-5; D remains ambiguous. Germline V gene lookup returns CDR1 MNHEY and CDR2 SVGAGI. There are 15 residues in the CDR3. With 0 bases removed from V and 9 bases from J, the gap between germline ends came to 15 bases. This CDR3 reads CASSYSSRAPRPQHF. The CDR3 DNA reads TGTGCCAGCAGTTACTCCTCCCGGGCCCCCCGGCCCCAGCATTTT.

V is TRBV20-1 and J is TRBJ2-3; TRBD2 aligns across 8 bases. This CDR3 has 14 amino acids. Germline-derived CDR1 and CDR2 are DFQATT and SNEGSKA (reference sequence). The V and J ends lost 5 bases and 3 bases, in that order; junction bases with no gene match: 7. CDR3 sequence reads: CSASPGLETDTQYF. The CDR3 region has the DNA TGCAGTGCTTCTCCGGGACTAGAAACAGATACGCAGTATTTT.

The chain links TRBV10-3 to TRBJ1-5; TRBD1 matches at 8 bases. The ends lost 4 bases at V and 4 bases at J; junction bases unmatched: 3. The CDR3 sequence is 14 residues long. Germline assignment: CDR1 ENHRY and CDR2 SYGVKD. The CDR3 here is CAISGQGKNQPQHF. In DNA, the CDR3 is TGTGCCATCAGTGGACAGGGGAAGAATCAGCCCCAGCATTTT.

The gene calls are TRBV10-3 and TRBJ2-2, with D possibly TRBD1 on 5 matching bases. The CDR3 totals 15 residues. Trimming removed 4 bases at V and 4 bases at J, with 13 bases between. CDR1 and CDR2 from the germline V gene are ENHRY and SYGVKD. As DNA, the CDR3 is TGTGCCATCAGTGTTAGTCGGACATTCACCGGGGAGCTGTTTTTT. Translated, it gives CAISVSRTFTGELFF.

This clonotype has just a few counts. The chain has TRBV12-3 or TRBV12-4 and TRBJ2-7; D assignment may be TRBD1 or TRBD2 (5 bases each). V lost 1 base to trimming and J lost 4 bases, with 14 bases between them. The CDR3 length is 15 residues. CDR3 protein: CASSLGMQGVYEQYF. The CDR3 bases are TGTGCCAGCAGTTTAGGTATGCAGGGAGTTTACGAGCAGTACTTC.

The chain recombines TRBV6-5 with TRBJ2-4, with unresolved D. The V and J ends lost 5 bases and 4 bases respectively, with 9 bases between them. The CDR3 totals 13 residues. Per the germline V gene, CDR1 is MNHEY and CDR2 is SVGAGI. The CDR3 sequence: CASSTRTKNIQYF. CDR3 coding DNA: TGTGCCAGCAGTACTCGTACTAAAAACATTCAGTACTTC.

The V call is TRBV7-2, the J call TRBJ2-7; D call uncertain. The germline V gene encodes CDR1 SGHTA and CDR2 FQGNSA. V gave up 6 bases and J gave up 6 bases, with 15 bases separating them. The CDR3 runs 13 residues. The DNA of the CDR3 is TGTGCCAGCAGTAGATCGCAACTTGGCGAGCAGTACTTC. Amino acid sequence: CASSRSQLGEQYF.

In this sample, this clonotype turned up a few times. The rearrangement links TRBV5-1 to TRBJ2-1; tentatively, D is TRBD2 (6 bases). Germline CDR1 and CDR2: SGHRS and YFSETQ. CDR3 length: 16 residues. Trimming shortened V by 4 bases and J by 4 bases, and 18 bases separated the two germline ends. This CDR3 reads CASSPIGGVVYNEQFF. The DNA for the CDR3 is TGCGCCAGCAGCCCCATCGGCGGGGTGGTTTACAATGAGCAGTTCTTC.

This clonotype was seen more than once but under ten times. This chain uses TRBV12-3 or TRBV12-4 with TRBJ2-3, with 9 bases aligning to TRBD2. J was trimmed by 1 base and V by 5 bases; bases with no gene match: 7. The CDR3 runs to 16 residues. CDR3 sequence: CASSPWTSVGTDTQYF. The CDR3 region has the DNA TGTGCCAGCAGTCCGTGGACTAGCGTGGGCACAGATACGCAGTATTTT.

The CDR3 spells CASSPLQRANVLTF. CDR3 sequence (DNA): TGCGCCAGCAGCCCCCTACAGAGGGCCAACGTCCTGACTTTC. V and J are TRBV5-1 and TRBJ2-6, with D unclear. The CDR3 is made up of 14 amino acids. Per germline, CDR1 SGHRS and CDR2 YFSETQ. V dropped 4 bases and J dropped 5 bases, with 10 bases sitting between them.

This clonotype was picked up a small number of times. This chain links TRBV29-1 with TRBJ2-1, with 11 bases identical to TRBD2. The CDR3 runs to 18 residues. Losses at the gene ends were 3 bases for V and 4 bases for J; bases not matched to a gene: 14. Germline CDR1 SQVTM, CDR2 ANQGSEA. CDR3 sequence reads: CSVDVTSGSLSRYNEQFF. CDR3 DNA: TGCAGCGTTGATGTCACTAGCGGGAGTTTATCCAGATACAATGAGCAGTTCTTC.

This clonotype was seen more than once but under ten times. A junction end diverges from the germline sequence, so it may reflect a read error. The CDR3 DNA reads as TGTGCCAGCACTTACCTTACTAGCGGGAGGGCCCTATACAATGAGCAGTTCTTC. Translating it yields CASTYLTSGRALYNEQFF. The rearrangement links TRBV6-2 or TRBV6-3 to TRBJ2-1; TRBD2 aligns across 13 bases. Germline-derived CDR1 and CDR2 are MNHEY and SVGEGT. The CDR3 loop spans 18 amino acids.

The chain carries TRBV6-2 or TRBV6-3 and TRBJ1-6; D not resolved. CDR1 and CDR2 (germline): MNHEY, SVGEGT. V shed 2 bases and J shed 6 bases, with 11 bases lying between them. This CDR3 is 15 amino acids long. The CDR3 sequence is CASSYEEGRNSPLHF. The CDR3 bases are TGTGCCAGCAGTTACGAAGAGGGTCGTAATTCACCCCTCCACTTT.

This clonotype was counted at least ten times. The J gene is TRBJ2-4, the V gene TRBV27; TRBD2 is a possible D gene (6 bases). CDR3 size: 14 residues. Trimming took off 3 bases at V and 3 bases at J, with 9 bases between the two ends. Germline lookup yields CDR1 MNHEY and CDR2 SMNVEV (reference sequence). CDR3 amino acids: CASSFEGGKNIQYF. Written as DNA, the CDR3 is TGTGCCAGCAGTTTCGAGGGAGGCAAAAACATTCAGTACTTC.

The chain is built from TRBV27 and TRBJ2-5, with D unclear. The CDR3 covers 13 residues. Trimming removed 4 bases from V and 4 bases from J, with 10 bases in between. Per the germline V gene, CDR1 is MNHEY and CDR2 is SMNVEV (reference sequence). In DNA form, the CDR3 reads TGTGCCAGCAGTTCGTTGGTGGTAGAGACCCAGTACTTC. It specifies CASSSLVVETQYF.